This T cell receptor beta chain was observed in a study of CD8 T cells in Susac syndrome. Germline CDR1 is SEHNR and CDR2 is FQNEAQ (reference sequence). The CDR3 covers 13 residues. The V end was cut by 4 bases, the J end by 3 bases, with 9 bases between. Reverse transcription used 0.5 to 1 ug RNA and random hexamers. Amplification of TCR beta CDR3 across 54 Vbeta and 13 Jbeta was performed with immunoSEQ multiplex PCR. TCRdb called the immunoSEQ multiplex PCR reads again in MiXCR, with one record for every CDR3 protein. The data contain a few hundred thousand distinct CDR3 sequences, about 91% of them seen just once; the ten biggest clones take up around 0.07%.

V usage is TRBV7-9 and J usage is TRBJ1-1; D is undetermined. Sequencing input: CD4+ T cells from PBMCs. The clonotype comes from a human donor with multiple sclerosis. The CDR3, as DNA: TGTGCCAGCAGCTATATCGACGACACTGAAGCTTTCTTT. Its translation is CASSYIDDTEAFF. Supplemented by reference TRBV7-9 and TRBJ1-1, the full variable domain reads DTGVSQNPRHKITKRGQNVTFRCDPISEHNRLYWYRQTLGQGPEFLTYFQNEAQLEKSRLLSDRFSAERPKGSFSTLEIQRTEQGDSAMYLCASSYIDDTEAFFGQGTRLTVV.